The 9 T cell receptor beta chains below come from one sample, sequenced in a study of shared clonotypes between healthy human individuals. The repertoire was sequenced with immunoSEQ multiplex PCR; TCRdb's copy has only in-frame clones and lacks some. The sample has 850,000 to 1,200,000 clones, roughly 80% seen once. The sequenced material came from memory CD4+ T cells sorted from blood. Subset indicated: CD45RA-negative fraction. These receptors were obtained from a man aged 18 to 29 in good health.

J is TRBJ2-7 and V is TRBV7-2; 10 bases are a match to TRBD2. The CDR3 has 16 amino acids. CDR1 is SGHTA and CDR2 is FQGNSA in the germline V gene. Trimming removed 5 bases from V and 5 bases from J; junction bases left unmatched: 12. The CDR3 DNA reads TGTGCCAGCAGCCCGCCTGTAGCGGGAGGTAGTGACGAGCAGTACTTC. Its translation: CASSPPVAGGSDEQYF.

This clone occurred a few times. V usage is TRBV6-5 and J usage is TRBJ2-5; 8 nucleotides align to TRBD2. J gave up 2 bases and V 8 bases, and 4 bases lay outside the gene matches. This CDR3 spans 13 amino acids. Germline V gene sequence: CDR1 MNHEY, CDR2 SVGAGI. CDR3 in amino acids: CASRRGAQETQYF. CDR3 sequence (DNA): TGTGCCAGCCGGCGGGGGGCTCAAGAGACCCAGTACTTC.

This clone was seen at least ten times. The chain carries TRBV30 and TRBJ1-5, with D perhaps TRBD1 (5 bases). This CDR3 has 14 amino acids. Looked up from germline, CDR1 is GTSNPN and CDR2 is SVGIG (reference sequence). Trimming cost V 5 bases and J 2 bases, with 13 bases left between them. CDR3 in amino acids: CAWDKGGGNQPQHF. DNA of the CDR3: TGTGCCTGGGATAAGGGAGGGGGCAATCAGCCCCAGCATTTT.

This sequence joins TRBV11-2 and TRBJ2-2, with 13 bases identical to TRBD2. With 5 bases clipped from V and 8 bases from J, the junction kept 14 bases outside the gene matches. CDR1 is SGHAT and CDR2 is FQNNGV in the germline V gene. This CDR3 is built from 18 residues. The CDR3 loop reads CASSPLPGTSGGAGELFF. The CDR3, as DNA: TGTGCCAGCAGCCCACTCCCCGGTACTAGCGGGGGGGCGGGGGAGCTGTTTTTT.

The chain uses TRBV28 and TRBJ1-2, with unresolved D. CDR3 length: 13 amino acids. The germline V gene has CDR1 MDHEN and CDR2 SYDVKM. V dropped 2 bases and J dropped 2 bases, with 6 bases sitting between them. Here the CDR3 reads CASSLRSNYGYTF. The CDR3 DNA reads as TGTGCCAGCAGTTTAAGGTCCAACTATGGCTACACCTTC.

The CDR3: CASSLGGRDRNSPLHF. In DNA, the CDR3 is TGTGCCAGCAGCTTGGGGGGCAGGGACAGAAATTCACCCCTCCACTTT. This chain uses TRBV7-9 with TRBJ1-6, with 7 bases that match TRBD1. Germline lookup yields CDR1 SEHNR and CDR2 FQNEAQ (reference sequence). V dropped 3 bases and J dropped 7; count of bases not matched to a gene: 9. The CDR3 is 16 amino acids.

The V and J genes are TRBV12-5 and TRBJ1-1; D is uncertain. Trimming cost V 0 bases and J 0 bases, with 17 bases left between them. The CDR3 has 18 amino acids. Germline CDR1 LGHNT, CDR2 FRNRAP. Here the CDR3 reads CASGLVPGATPLNTEAFF. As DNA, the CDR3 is TGTGCTAGTGGTTTGGTACCAGGCGCAACCCCGTTGAACACTGAAGCTTTCTTT.

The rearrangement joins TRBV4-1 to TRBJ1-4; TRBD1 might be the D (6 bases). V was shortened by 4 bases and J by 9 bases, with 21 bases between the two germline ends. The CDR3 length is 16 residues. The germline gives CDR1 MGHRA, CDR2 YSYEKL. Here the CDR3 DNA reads TGCGCCAGCAGCCGAGTCAACCGGGACATAGGGCAAAAACTGTTTTTT. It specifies CASSRVNRDIGQKLFF.

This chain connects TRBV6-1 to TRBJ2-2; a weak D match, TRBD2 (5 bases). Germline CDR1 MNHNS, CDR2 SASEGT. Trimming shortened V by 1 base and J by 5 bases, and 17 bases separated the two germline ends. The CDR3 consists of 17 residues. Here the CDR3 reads CASSEEGWRRTTGELFF. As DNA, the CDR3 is TGTGCCAGCAGTGAAGAAGGATGGCGGCGGACTACCGGGGAGCTGTTTTTT.